The rows below give T cell receptor beta chains drawn from one sample of a study of blood T cell repertoires in COVID-19. TCRdb's copy holds only in-frame clones and misses some; the assay was immunoSEQ multiplex PCR. The repertoire includes 300,000 to 400,000 clones, around 90% of them detected once, and under 3.5% sits in the top ten. The specimen sequenced was peripheral blood. The receptors were sampled from a woman in her thirties with COVID-19, enrolled during active disease. Each CDR3 is given with its conserved first and last residue. Fields, in order: clone size, V gene, D gene, J gene, CDR3 protein, CDR3 DNA. A D gene is named only where the DNA matches it firmly. Only some rows state a clone size, as once, few, many or a class for expanded clones.

size: NA
V: TRBV30
D: TRBD2
J: TRBJ2-4
CDR3: CAWSLGSGGGTKNIQYF
DNA: TGTGCCTGGAGTCTCGGGTCGGGAGGGGGGACCAAAAACATTCAGTACTTC

size: NA
V: TRBV28
D: NA
J: TRBJ1-2
CDR3: CASRSGGDYGYTF
DNA: TGTGCCAGCAGAAGCGGGGGCGACTATGGCTACACCTTC

size: once
V: TRBV28
D: TRBD2
J: TRBJ2-3
CDR3: CASSQTGTRRLDTQYF
DNA: TGTGCCAGCAGCCAAACCGGGACTAGGAGATTAGATACGCAGTATTTT

size: NA
V: TRBV3-1/TRBV3-2
D: NA
J: TRBJ2-7
CDR3: CASSQGLAGPYEQYF
DNA: TGTGCCAGCAGCCAAGGCCTAGCTGGTCCCTACGAGCAGTACTTC

size: NA
V: TRBV5-1
D: NA
J: TRBJ2-7
CDR3: CASSLATHSSYEQYF
DNA: TGCGCCAGCAGCTTGGCGACTCATAGCTCCTACGAGCAGTACTTC

size: NA
V: TRBV4-1
D: NA
J: TRBJ2-1
CDR3: CASSQDSSEDEQFF
DNA: TGCGCCAGCAGCCAAGACTCCAGCGAGGATGAGCAGTTCTTC

size: NA
V: TRBV2
D: NA
J: TRBJ1-2
CDR3: CASSEKGWGYTF
DNA: TGTGCCAGCAGTGAAAAGGGGTGGGGCTACACCTTC

size: NA
V: TRBV20-1
D: TRBD1
J: TRBJ1-1
CDR3: CSANRGEAFF
DNA: TGCAGTGCTAACAGGGGGGAAGCTTTCTTT

size: NA
V: TRBV4-1
D: NA
J: TRBJ2-6
CDR3: CASSRGGANVLTF
DNA: TGCGCCAGCAGCCGCGGGGGGGCCAACGTCCTGACTTTC

size: NA
V: TRBV4-1
D: TRBD1
J: TRBJ1-5
CDR3: CASSQNHPQGATQPQHF
DNA: TGCGCCAGCAGCCAAAATCACCCTCAGGGGGCGACTCAGCCCCAGCATTTT

size: few
V: TRBV7-2
D: TRBD1
J: TRBJ2-1
CDR3: CASSFYYRDRPNEQFF
DNA: TGTGCCAGCAGCTTTTACTACCGGGACAGACCTAATGAGCAGTTCTTC

size: NA
V: TRBV30
D: NA
J: TRBJ1-1
CDR3: CARGTRTEAFF
DNA: TGTGCCCGCGGGACGAGGACTGAAGCTTTCTTT

size: NA
V: TRBV27
D: TRBD1
J: TRBJ1-1
CDR3: CASSPLDRDYEAFF
DNA: TGTGCCAGCAGCCCCTTGGACAGGGATTATGAAGCTTTCTTT

size: once
V: TRBV28
D: TRBD1
J: TRBJ2-5
CDR3: CASGTGRETQYF
DNA: TGTGCCAGCGGGACAGGGAGAGAGACCCAGTACTTC

size: NA
V: TRBV27
D: TRBD2
J: TRBJ2-3
CDR3: CASSLYPQAGAGGTQYF
DNA: TGTGCCAGCAGTTTATATCCACAGGCGGGAGCGGGAGGTACGCAGTATTTT

size: once
V: TRBV28
D: TRBD1
J: TRBJ1-2
CDR3: CASGQADYGYTF
DNA: TGTGCCAGCGGACAGGCGGACTATGGCTACACCTTC

size: NA
V: TRBV10-3
D: TRBD2
J: TRBJ2-4
CDR3: CAISVKIGLAGGTKNIQYF
DNA: TGTGCCATCAGTGTCAAAATCGGGCTAGCGGGAGGTACCAAAAACATTCAGTACTTC

size: NA
V: TRBV30
D: NA
J: TRBJ2-5
CDR3: CAWSVGGSETQYF
DNA: TGTGCCTGGAGTGTAGGAGGGTCCGAGACCCAGTACTTC

size: NA
V: TRBV6-5
D: TRBD1
J: TRBJ1-5
CDR3: CASSFGQGGQPQHF
DNA: TGTGCCAGCAGTTTCGGACAGGGCGGGCAGCCCCAGCATTTT

size: once
V: TRBV18
D: NA
J: TRBJ2-2
CDR3: CASLVGDLTGELFF
DNA: TGTGCCAGCTTAGTGGGAGACCTCACCGGGGAGCTGTTTTTT

size: NA
V: TRBV5-1
D: NA
J: TRBJ2-2
CDR3: CASSLGTLNTGELFF
DNA: TGCGCCAGCAGCTTGGGGACTCTTAACACCGGGGAGCTGTTTTTT

size: NA
V: TRBV28
D: NA
J: TRBJ2-7
CDR3: CASSLSGIYEQYF
DNA: TGTGCCAGCAGTTTATCGGGGATCTACGAGCAGTACTTC

size: NA
V: TRBV3-1/TRBV3-2
D: NA
J: TRBJ1-3
CDR3: CASRWNSGNTIYF
DNA: TGTGCCAGCAGATGGAACAGTGGAAACACCATATATTTT

size: NA
V: TRBV5-1
D: TRBD1
J: TRBJ1-4
CDR3: CASSPGQGNEKLFF
DNA: TGCGCCAGCAGCCCTGGACAGGGTAATGAAAAACTGTTTTTT

size: NA
V: TRBV6-5
D: TRBD2
J: TRBJ2-1
CDR3: CASSTGLAYNEQFF
DNA: TGTGCCAGCAGCACGGGACTAGCCTACAATGAGCAGTTCTTC

size: NA
V: TRBV24-1
D: NA
J: TRBJ2-3
CDR3: CATSRQPTDTQYF
DNA: TGTGCCACCAGTAGACAGCCCACAGATACGCAGTATTTT

size: NA
V: TRBV9
D: NA
J: TRBJ1-6
CDR3: CASSVDTGHNSPLHF
DNA: TGTGCCAGCAGCGTAGACACAGGACATAATTCACCCCTCCACTTT